What follows is one TCR beta chain and its context. The antigen remains unidentified. These data belong to a study of cytomegalovirus exposure and HLA in healthy donors. Notes on the study in general: That first-cohort TCR clusters tended to co-occur in the 130 or so validation repertoires was found in a later analysis.

The assay was immunoSEQ multiplex PCR, and TCRdb's table has in-frame clones only and misses some. This sample has over 60,000 clones; 85% to 95% occur once, and the top ten carry approximately 3.3%. The V and J ends lost 10 bases and 6 bases, in that order; junction bases with no gene match: 10. From germline, CDR1 is MGHDK and CDR2 SYGVNS. The CDR3 extends over 13 amino acids. Material: PBMCs. The chain links TRBV25-1 to TRBJ2-7, with 9 bases lining up with TRBD1. The TCR was taken from a man between 18 and 35 years old in good health and CMV-seronegative. CDR3 sequence reads: CATWEQGAREQYF. CDR3 DNA sequence: TGTGCCACCTGGGAACAGGGGGCTCGCGAGCAGTACTTC.